The 25 T cell receptor beta chains below all came from one sample that was sequenced in a study of OX40 agonist ivuxolimab in advanced cancers. Sequenced by immunoSEQ multiplex PCR; TCRdb stores in-frame clones only, minus some. This sample has under 40,000 clones, with roughly 80% found just once. The specimen comprised CD4+ or CD8+ T cells sorted from blood, sampled in a trial of the OX40 agonist ivuxolimab. These receptors were collected from an adult with an advanced solid tumor such as melanoma, head and neck, liver or kidney cancer.

This CDR3 reads CASSQERGPGELFF. CDR3 DNA: TGCGCCAGCAGCCAAGAAAGGGGCCCCGGGGAGCTGTTTTTT. J is TRBJ2-2 and V is TRBV4-3; perhaps TRBD1 as D (5 bases). Germline CDR1 is LGHNA and CDR2 is YSLEER. The CDR3 runs to 14 residues. The V end was cut by 0 bases, the J end by 6 bases, with 8 bases between.

The V and J genes are TRBV27 and TRBJ2-1; TRBD1 matches 9 bases. The trim removed 4 bases at V and 2 bases at J, leaving 9 bases unmatched. The germline gives CDR1 MNHEY, CDR2 SMNVEV (reference sequence). The CDR3 extends over 17 amino acids. In DNA form, the CDR3 reads TGTGCCAGCAGTTCCTCGGGACAGGGAATCACCTACAATGAGCAGTTCTTC. Translated: CASSSSGQGITYNEQFF.

The genes are TRBV19 and TRBJ1-2; no definite D call. Trimming took 3 bases from V and 1 from J, leaving 9 bases between them. The CDR3 contains 14 residues. CDR1 and CDR2 (germline): LNHDA, SQIVND (reference sequence). The CDR3 nucleotides read TGTGCCAGTAGTATTGCGGGAATTAACTATGGCTACACCTTC. This sequence encodes CASSIAGINYGYTF.

This clone has a single count. V gene TRBV27 combines with J gene TRBJ2-7; D possibly matches TRBD1 or TRBD2 (5 bases each). Trimming took 4 bases from V and 1 from J, leaving 14 bases between them. Germline V gene lookup returns CDR1 MNHEY and CDR2 SMNVEV (reference sequence). The CDR3 consists of 15 residues. This chain's CDR3 is CASSSTGTPSYEQYF. As DNA, the CDR3 is TGTGCCAGCAGTTCGACTGGGACCCCGTCCTACGAGCAGTACTTC.

This clone was detected once. The rearrangement uses TRBV28 and TRBJ1-5; D is possibly TRBD1 (5 bases). The CDR3 has 12 residues. Germline CDR1 is MDHEN and CDR2 is SYDVKM. V was clipped by 7 bases and J by 3 bases, with 7 bases between them. The CDR3 region is CASKQVNQPQHF. DNA for the CDR3: TGTGCCAGCAAACAGGTCAATCAGCCCCAGCATTTT. Drawing the rest from reference TRBV28 and TRBJ1-5, the complete variable domain is DVKVTQSSRYLVKRTGEKVFLECVQDMDHENMFWYRQDPGLGLRLIYFSYDVKMKEKGDIPEGYSVSREKKERFSLILESASTNQTSMYLCASKQVNQPQHFGDGTRLSIL.

The chain couples TRBV10-1 to TRBJ2-2, with D possibly TRBD1 on 6 matching bases. From germline, CDR1 is WNHNN and CDR2 SYGVQD (reference sequence). Trimming stripped 10 bases from V and 3 bases from J, with 15 bases between. The CDR3 has 14 residues. CDR3 in amino acids: CATGQGRDTGELFF. Here the CDR3 DNA reads TGCGCCACGGGCCAGGGGAGAGACACCGGGGAGCTGTTTTTT.

The chain employs TRBV5-1 and TRBJ1-1; no clear D gene. This CDR3 is built from 13 residues. Between the trimmed V and J ends, which lost 0 bases and 6 bases, there was a span of 9 bases. Germline values: CDR1 SGHRS, CDR2 YFSETQ. CDR3 nucleotide sequence: TGCGCCAGCAGCTTGGAACCAAACCCTGAAGCTTTCTTT. Its protein product is CASSLEPNPEAFF.

This rearrangement joins TRBV6-5 to TRBJ1-2, with TRBD1 matching over 7 bases. Germline CDR1 and CDR2: MNHEY and SVGAGI. The CDR3 length is 14 residues. The J segment lost 7 bases and the V segment lost 6 bases, leaving 11 bases of the junction unmatched. The CDR3 DNA sequence: TGTGCCAGCAGCCTTCAATTGACAGGGCCTGGCTACACCTTC. It codes for CASSLQLTGPGYTF.

The chain is built from TRBV4-3 and TRBJ2-2; 7 bases map to TRBD1. V trimming: 4 bases; J trimming: 0 bases; junction bases outside the gene matches: 5. Germline V lookup: CDR1 LGHNA, CDR2 YSLEER. The CDR3 loop spans 16 amino acids. CDR3 amino acids: CASSLEGAANTGELFF. The CDR3 DNA is TGCGCCAGCAGCCTCGAGGGGGCGGCGAACACCGGGGAGCTGTTTTTT.

This chain connects TRBV6-6 to TRBJ2-7, with D perhaps given as TRBD1 or TRBD2 (5 bases each). Per the germline V gene, CDR1 is MNHNY and CDR2 is SVGAGI (reference sequence). The CDR3 consists of 15 residues. Trimming took off 6 bases at V and 0 bases at J, with 15 bases between the two ends. CDR3 nucleotide sequence: TGTGCCAGCAGCTCCCCCGGGGACGCCTCCTACGAGCAGTACTTC. Translated: CASSSPGDASYEQYF.

DNA for the CDR3: TGTGCCAGCAGGGGCAGTTCCTCTGGAAACACCATATATTTT. Translated: CASRGSSSGNTIYF. The chain links TRBV6-5 to TRBJ1-3; no definite D call. Trimming shortened V by 6 bases and J by 0 bases, and 9 bases separated the two germline ends. The CDR3 contains 14 residues. Germline V gene lookup returns CDR1 MNHEY and CDR2 SVGAGI.

This clone was picked up a small number of times. The chain is built from TRBV6-5 and TRBJ2-5; the D gene is possibly TRBD1 (7 bases). The CDR3 contains 15 residues. Trimming pared 2 bases from V and 4 bases from J, leaving 14 bases between. Germline V lookup: CDR1 MNHEY, CDR2 SVGAGI. DNA for the CDR3: TGTGCCAGCAGTTACCACAGGGGAGGTGGAGAGACCCAGTACTTC. Translation: CASSYHRGGGETQYF.

The chain uses TRBV4-1 and TRBJ1-2, with a weak D call TRBD1 (5 bases). This CDR3 is 14 amino acids long. Trimming pared 0 bases from V and 8 bases from J, leaving 13 bases between. Germline lookup yields CDR1 MGHRA and CDR2 YSYEKL. CDR3 DNA sequence: TGCGCCAGCAGCCAAGAACCCCAAGGGGAAGGCTACACCTTC. Translating it yields CASSQEPQGEGYTF.

This rearrangement joins TRBV19 to TRBJ2-7, with D perhaps matching TRBD2 (6 bases). Germline CDR1 LNHDA, CDR2 SQIVND (reference sequence). The CDR3 contains 15 residues. Trimming pared 1 base from V and 6 bases from J, leaving 16 bases between. CDR3 nucleotide sequence: TGTGCCAGTAGTATAGGATTGCTGGAGGGCTCCGAGCAGTACTTC. It specifies CASSIGLLEGSEQYF. Complete variable domain (other parts from reference TRBV19 and TRBJ2-7): DGGITQSPKYLFRKEGQNVTLSCEQNLNHDAMYWYRQDPGQGLRLIYYSQIVNDFQKGDIAEGYSVSREKKESFPLTVTSAQKNPTAFYLCASSIGLLEGSEQYFGPGTRLTVT.

The chain carries TRBV6-5 and TRBJ2-3; 10 bases agree with TRBD2. Per germline, CDR1 MNHEY and CDR2 SVGAGI. The J segment lost 5 bases and the V segment lost 2 bases, leaving 4 bases of the junction unmatched. The length of the CDR3 is 15 residues. CDR3 DNA: TGTGCCAGCAGTTACCAGCGGGGGGGAAGAGATACGCAGTATTTT. Residues: CASSYQRGGRDTQYF.

This clone was seen only once. The J gene is TRBJ1-1, the V gene TRBV4-1; TRBD1 matches 7 bases. Germline values: CDR1 MGHRA, CDR2 YSYEKL. V lost 0 bases and J lost 11; bases outside the gene matches: 15. The CDR3 runs 16 residues. The CDR3 is CASSQEVLPTGKEAFF. In DNA, the CDR3 is TGCGCCAGCAGCCAAGAAGTTCTCCCGACAGGGAAGGAGGCTTTCTTT.

This rearrangement joins TRBV5-1 to TRBJ1-6; D possibly corresponds to TRBD1 (5 bases). The CDR3 is 14 residues long. The germline V gene encodes CDR1 SGHRS and CDR2 YFSETQ. Trimming shortened V by 0 bases and J by 7 bases, and 8 bases separated the two germline ends. DNA of the CDR3: TGCGCCAGCAGCTTGGACGGGGGGAATTCACCCCTCCACTTT. Its protein product is CASSLDGGNSPLHF.

The chain employs TRBV10-2 and TRBJ2-1; the match to TRBD2 covers 12 bases. This CDR3 region has 14 residues. V gave up 7 bases and J gave up 6 bases; unmatched junction bases: 4. Germline loops: CDR1 WSHSY, CDR2 SAAADI. CDR3 DNA: TGCGCCAGCAAGCTAGCGGGGGGGAGCAATGAGCAGTTCTTC. Protein sequence: CASKLAGGSNEQFF.

The rearrangement uses TRBV5-1 and TRBJ2-5; 7 bases map to TRBD2. With V trimmed by 7 bases and J by 1 base, 7 bases remained unmatched. Germline CDR1 is SGHRS and CDR2 is YFSETQ. This CDR3 has 14 amino acids. Here the CDR3 reads CASQTSSTQETQYF. Here the CDR3 DNA reads TGCGCCAGCCAGACTAGCTCAACCCAAGAGACCCAGTACTTC. Full variable domain (rest looked up from reference TRBV5-1 and TRBJ2-5): KAGVTQTPRYLIKTRGQQVTLSCSPISGHRSVSWYQQTPGQGLQFLFEYFSETQRNKGNFPGRFSGRQFSNSRSEMNVSTLELGDSALYLCASQTSSTQETQYFGPGTRLLVL.

The rearrangement uses TRBV18 and TRBJ2-1, with TRBD1 matching over 9 bases. The CDR3 extends over 15 amino acids. V gave up 3 bases and J gave up 5 bases; unmatched junction bases: 5. Germline loops: CDR1 KGHSH, CDR2 LQKENI. Here the CDR3 DNA reads TGTGCCAGCTCACCGACCGGGACAGGGAACAATGAGCAGTTCTTC. Its translation: CASSPTGTGNNEQFF.

The rearrangement joins TRBV5-1 to TRBJ2-2; tentatively, D is TRBD1 (6 bases). In germline, CDR1 is SGHRS, CDR2 YFSETQ. V shed 7 bases and J shed 1 base, with 14 bases lying between them. This CDR3 is built from 15 residues. The CDR3 loop reads CASGLGAVNTGELFF. The CDR3, as DNA: TGCGCCAGCGGCCTGGGGGCAGTGAACACCGGGGAGCTGTTTTTT. Full variable domain (rest looked up from reference TRBV5-1 and TRBJ2-2): KAGVTQTPRYLIKTRGQQVTLSCSPISGHRSVSWYQQTPGQGLQFLFEYFSETQRNKGNFPGRFSGRQFSNSRSEMNVSTLELGDSALYLCASGLGAVNTGELFFGEGSRLTVL.

The chain recombines TRBV6-5 with TRBJ1-1; a weak D match, TRBD1 (6 bases). V lost 5 bases and J 12 bases, leaving 19 bases between the germline ends. The germline gives CDR1 MNHEY, CDR2 SVGAGI. The CDR3 runs to 13 residues. The CDR3 nucleotides read TGTGCCAGCAGTCGTGACGTGGACAGTGATTCTTTCTTT. Its protein is CASSRDVDSDSFF.

V is TRBV30 and J is TRBJ2-1, with TRBD2 matching over 8 bases. This CDR3 region has 14 residues. The trim removed 2 bases at V and 9 bases at J, leaving 9 bases unmatched. Germline CDR1 and CDR2: GTSNPN and SVGIG (reference sequence). The CDR3 spells CAWSSTGGPGEQFF. The DNA of the CDR3 is TGTGCCTGGAGTTCAACGGGAGGGCCGGGTGAGCAGTTCTTC.

The chain uses TRBV6-8 and TRBJ2-7; D is undetermined. Germline-derived CDR1 and CDR2 are MNHGY and SAAAGT. V was shortened by 9 bases and J by 2 bases, with 5 bases between the two germline ends. The CDR3 loop spans 10 amino acids. In DNA, the CDR3 is TGTGCCAGATGGCCCTACGAGCAGTACTTC. Its protein product is CARWPYEQYF.

Only a few counts were recorded for this clone. V usage is TRBV7-2 and J usage is TRBJ2-4; possibly TRBD2 for D (5 bases). Germline-derived CDR1 and CDR2 are SGHTA and FQGNSA. The CDR3 loop spans 14 amino acids. V was cut by 5 bases and J by 2 bases, with 10 bases left in between. The DNA of the CDR3 is TGTGCCAGCAGCACGGACTCTTCCAAAAACATTCAGTACTTC. This translates into CASSTDSSKNIQYF. The full variable domain, completed using reference TRBV7-2 and TRBJ2-4, is GAGVSQSPSNKVTEKGKDVELRCDPISGHTALYWYRQSLGQGLEFLIYFQGNSAPDKSGLPSDRFSAERTGGSVSTLTIQRTQQEDSAVYLCASSTDSSKNIQYFGAGTRLSVL.